Following are 20 T cell receptor beta chains from one sample sequenced in a study of shared clonotypes between healthy human individuals. Generated by immunoSEQ multiplex PCR, the TCRdb table keeps only in-frame clones and is missing some. The sample consists of over 1.4 million clones, 95% to 97% of them appearing once. The sample comprised naive CD4+ T cells sorted from blood. The subset here: CD45RA+ positively selected. The receptors were gathered from a man in his thirties or forties in good health.

To note about this clone: At the DNA level, this CDR3 is encoded by other sequences in the same sample as well. The genes are TRBV5-1 and TRBJ2-7; 9 positions match TRBD1. J lost 2 bases, V lost 4 bases, and 4 bases had no gene match. The CDR3 covers 14 residues. Germline CDR1 is SGHRS and CDR2 is YFSETQ. CDR3 residues: CASSLNRGPYEQYF. CDR3 in DNA: TGCGCCAGCAGCCTCAACAGGGGGCCCTACGAGCAGTACTTC.

V gene TRBV18 combines with J gene TRBJ2-7; D is undetermined. Germline V lookup: CDR1 KGHSH, CDR2 LQKENI. With 3 bases removed from V and 3 bases from J, the gap between germline ends came to 15 bases. The CDR3 has 15 amino acids. The CDR3 region has the DNA TGTGCCAGCTCACCCCCCCTGCCTCGTGGCTACGAGCAGTACTTC. Its protein is CASSPPLPRGYEQYF.

This clone appeared once. The V gene is TRBV9, the J gene TRBJ2-1, with 14 nucleotides matching TRBD2. CDR1 SGDLS and CDR2 YYNGEE come from the germline V gene. V shed 3 bases, J shed 6 bases, and the junction held 2 bases outside the gene matches. This CDR3 is built from 15 residues. The CDR3 region has the DNA TGTGCCAGCAGCGCTGGACTAGCGGGAGGCAATGAGCAGTTCTTC. It is translated as CASSAGLAGGNEQFF.

The J gene is TRBJ1-5, the V gene TRBV6-6; tentative D call: TRBD1 (5 bases). This CDR3 is 16 amino acids long. Deletions cut 1 base from V and 9 bases from J, with 19 bases between. Per the germline V gene, CDR1 is MNHNY and CDR2 is SVGAGI (reference sequence). CDR3 in amino acids: CASSYWRGEARRPQHF. Written as DNA, the CDR3 is TGTGCCAGCAGTTACTGGAGAGGGGAGGCCAGGAGGCCCCAGCATTTT.

The CDR3 region is CASSSDYGLAGNTGELFF. CDR3 in DNA: TGCGCCAGCAGCTCTGACTATGGACTAGCGGGAAACACCGGGGAGCTGTTTTTT. The chain carries TRBV5-1 and TRBJ2-2; 12 bases line up with TRBD2. V was clipped by 3 bases and J by 2 bases; unmatched bases: 8. This CDR3 comprises 18 residues. The V gene's germline CDR1 is SGHRS and CDR2 YFSETQ.

The V call is TRBV6-5, the J call TRBJ2-3; TRBD2 aligns across 7 bases. The trim removed 6 bases at V and 1 base at J, leaving 4 bases unmatched. This CDR3 is 14 amino acids long. Germline V gene sequence: CDR1 MNHEY, CDR2 SVGAGI. The CDR3 here is CASSSREGTDTQYF. In nucleotides, the CDR3 is TGTGCCAGCAGCAGCCGGGAGGGCACAGATACGCAGTATTTT.

A single count supports this clone. This chain uses TRBV11-3 with TRBJ2-4; 8 bases agree with TRBD2. Germline CDR1 reads SGHNT; CDR2 reads YENEEA. CDR3 length: 15 residues. The V and J ends lost 5 bases and 2 bases, in that order; junction bases with no gene match: 5. The CDR3 spells CASSVGRATKNIQYF. In DNA, the CDR3 is TGTGCCAGCAGCGTCGGGAGGGCTACCAAAAACATTCAGTACTTC.

The chain employs TRBV2 and TRBJ2-7; D remains unclear. The germline V and J ends were trimmed by 0 bases and 2 bases, with 5 bases remaining between them. CDR1 and CDR2 (germline): SNHLY, FYNNEI. This CDR3 spans 13 amino acids. The CDR3 coding sequence is TGTGCCAGCAGTGAAGCGACGGCCTACGAGCAGTACTTC. Translation gives CASSEATAYEQYF. Full variable domain (remainder filled in from reference TRBV2 and TRBJ2-7): EPEVTQTPSHQVTQMGQEVILRCVPISNHLYFYWYRQILGQKVEFLVSFYNNEISEKSEIFDDQFSVERPDGSNFTLKIRSTKLEDSAMYFCASSEATAYEQYFGPGTRLTVT.

The chain couples TRBV7-8 to TRBJ2-7; D perhaps matches TRBD2 (6 bases). The germline V gene encodes CDR1 SGHVS and CDR2 FQNEAQ. Trimming removed 5 bases from V and 6 bases from J, with 20 bases in between. The CDR3 has 15 residues. For the CDR3, the DNA is TGTGCCAGCAGCCCTAATGACGGGGGTTTGTTCGAGCAGTACTTC. Translation: CASSPNDGGLFEQYF.

The rearrangement uses TRBV4-1 and TRBJ2-7, with 10 bases matching TRBD1. V trimming: 0 bases; J trimming: 3 bases; junction bases outside the gene matches: 2. This CDR3 is built from 15 residues. Germline V gives CDR1 MGHRA, CDR2 YSYEKL. CDR3 nucleotide sequence: TGCGCCAGCAGCCAAGACAGGACAGGGGGCTACGAGCAGTACTTC. This translates into CASSQDRTGGYEQYF.

The V and J genes are TRBV21-1 and TRBJ2-5; the DNA was not used to check the table's D call, TRBD2. TRBV21-1 corresponds to a pseudogene. The CDR3 consists of 11 residues. Here the CDR3 reads CASHPGETQYF. The CDR3 DNA reads TGTGCCAGCCACCCGGGGGAGACCCAGTACTTC.

The V gene is TRBV6-5, the J gene TRBJ2-7; D might be TRBD2 (6 bases). CDR3 length: 12 amino acids. V was shortened by 5 bases and J by 2 bases, with 7 bases between the two germline ends. In germline, CDR1 is MNHEY, CDR2 SVGAGI. CDR3 nucleotide sequence: TGTGCCAGCAGTGCTAGCGCCTACGAGCAGTACTTC. It translates to CASSASAYEQYF.

J is TRBJ2-2 and V is TRBV10-1, with 8 bases that match TRBD1. The trim removed 5 bases at V and 0 bases at J, leaving 8 bases unmatched. The CDR3 spans 17 residues. Germline V lookup: CDR1 WNHNN, CDR2 SYGVQD (reference sequence). The CDR3 nucleotides are TGCGCCAGCAGTCTTTTATGGACAGGGACGAACACCGGGGAGCTGTTTTTT. Translated: CASSLLWTGTNTGELFF.

In the case of this clone: Other DNA sequences within the sample encode an identical CDR3. The chain links TRBV27 to TRBJ2-5; TRBD2 matches at 13 bases. Germline CDR1 is MNHEY and CDR2 is SMNVEV (reference sequence). CDR3 length equals 15 residues. Unmatched junction bases numbered 2, after V lost 5 bases and J lost 2 bases. In DNA, the CDR3 is TGTGCCAGCAGTGGACTAGCGGGAGTACAAGAGACCCAGTACTTC. Protein product: CASSGLAGVQETQYF.

This chain joins TRBV6-1 and TRBJ2-1, with D maybe TRBD2 (5 bases). This CDR3 is 15 amino acids long. Germline V gene sequence: CDR1 MNHNS, CDR2 SASEGT. V lost 5 bases, J lost 5 bases, and 16 bases lay in between. CDR3 DNA: TGTGCCAGCAGTTTATTATGGACTGGTAACAATGAGCAGTTCTTC. Residues: CASSLLWTGNNEQFF.

The chain links TRBV7-8 to TRBJ2-7, with D possibly TRBD1 on 6 matching bases. There are 13 residues in the CDR3. Trimming took off 8 bases at V and 0 bases at J, with 11 bases between the two ends. Germline V CDR1 and CDR2: SGHVS, FQNEAQ. CDR3 amino acids: CASRQALSYEQYF. CDR3 DNA: TGTGCCAGCCGACAGGCCCTCTCCTACGAGCAGTACTTC.

J is TRBJ2-2 and V is TRBV9; D is unresolved. The ends were cut back, 3 bases at V and 4 bases at J, with 7 bases in the middle. This CDR3 is 13 amino acids long. Germline V lookup: CDR1 SGDLS, CDR2 YYNGEE. CDR3 in DNA: TGTGCCAGCAGCGAGGACGTCACCGGGGAGCTGTTTTTT. This gives the protein CASSEDVTGELFF. The variable domain in full, with the rest retrieved from reference TRBV9 and TRBJ2-2, is DSGVTQTPKHLITATGQRVTLRCSPRSGDLSVYWYQQSLDQGLQFLIQYYNGEERAKGNILERFSAQQFPDLHSELNLSSLELGDSALYFCASSEDVTGELFFGEGSRLTVL.

CDR3 sequence: CASSLGATGYNEQFF. CDR3 coding DNA: TGTGCCAGCAGCTTAGGGGCGACCGGCTACAATGAGCAGTTCTTC. The chain is built from TRBV7-6 and TRBJ2-1, with D unclear. Trimming removed 1 base from V and 3 bases from J, with 10 bases in between. Per the germline V gene, CDR1 is SGHVS and CDR2 is FNYEAQ. The CDR3 extends over 15 amino acids.

V and J are TRBV27 and TRBJ2-4; D unresolved. V was cut by 5 bases and J by 0 bases, with 5 bases left in between. This CDR3 comprises 13 residues. Looked up from germline, CDR1 is MNHEY and CDR2 is SMNVEV (reference sequence). CDR3: CASSPPAKNIQYF. For the CDR3, the DNA is TGTGCCAGCAGTCCCCCAGCCAAAAACATTCAGTACTTC.

In its sample, this clone was seen a few times. V and J are TRBV28 and TRBJ1-1, with a possible D match to TRBD1 (6 bases). Germline CDR1 reads MDHEN; CDR2 reads SYDVKM. Trimming removed 6 bases at V and 3 bases at J, with 11 bases between. The CDR3 runs to 13 residues. CDR3 loop: CASRGPGDTEAFF. CDR3 sequence (DNA): TGTGCCAGCAGGGGCCCAGGGGACACTGAAGCTTTCTTT.